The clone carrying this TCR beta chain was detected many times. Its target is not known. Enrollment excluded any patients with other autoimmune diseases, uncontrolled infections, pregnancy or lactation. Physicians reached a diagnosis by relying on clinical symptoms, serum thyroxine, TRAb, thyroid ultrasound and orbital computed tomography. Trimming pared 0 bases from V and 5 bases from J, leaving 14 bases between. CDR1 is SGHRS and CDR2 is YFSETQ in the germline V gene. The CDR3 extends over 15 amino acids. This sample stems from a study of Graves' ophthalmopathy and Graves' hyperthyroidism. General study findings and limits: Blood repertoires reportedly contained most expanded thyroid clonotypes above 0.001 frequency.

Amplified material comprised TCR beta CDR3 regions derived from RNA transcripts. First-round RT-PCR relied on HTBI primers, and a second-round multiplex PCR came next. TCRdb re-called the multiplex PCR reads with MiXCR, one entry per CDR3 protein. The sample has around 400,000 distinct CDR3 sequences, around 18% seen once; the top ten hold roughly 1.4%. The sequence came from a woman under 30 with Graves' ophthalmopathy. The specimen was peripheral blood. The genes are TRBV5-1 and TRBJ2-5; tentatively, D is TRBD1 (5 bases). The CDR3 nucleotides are TGCGCCAGCAGCTTGGAGGGAAGGACATCGGAGACCCAGTACTTC. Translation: CASSLEGRTSETQYF.